At least ten counts were recorded for the clone carrying this T cell receptor beta chain. Its specificity is not known. MiXCR was run by TCRdb on the 5' RACE reads, yielding one entry per CDR3 protein. In the table there are approximately 700,000 distinct CDR3 sequences, roughly 20% of which are singletons. V was clipped by 1 base and J by 4 bases, with 8 bases between them. CDR3 size: 14 residues. This sample is part of a study of identical twins. Study-level findings and limits: Out-of-frame alpha sequences shared between twins exhibited an excess of low generation probability.

The same data also went into a second study, on T cells expressing NK-cell markers.

This sequence joins TRBV12-3 or TRBV12-4 and TRBJ1-5; D unclear. The source is a woman younger than 35 in good health. The sequenced sample consisted of PBMCs. CDR3 sequence (DNA): TGTGCCAGCAGTTTAGGAATAGGAAATCAGCCCCAGCATTTT. Amino acids: CASSLGIGNQPQHF.